These 10 T cell receptor beta chains came from one sample sequenced in a study of blood T cell repertoires in COVID-19. The data were produced by immunoSEQ multiplex PCR, yet TCRdb's version contains in-frame clones alone and is incomplete. The table lists hundreds of thousands of clones, 70% to 90% of them singletons. The sequenced sample was PBMCs or T cells enriched from blood (not recorded which). The receptors originated from an older woman in a cohort exposed to, infected with or recovered from COVID-19 (not recorded which).

The chain employs TRBV24-1 and TRBJ2-6; D gene unclear. V was clipped by 5 bases and J by 4 bases, with 5 bases between them. This CDR3 spans 13 amino acids. CDR1 and CDR2 from the germline V gene are KGHDR and SFDVKD. The CDR3 reads CATSGGGANVLTF. The DNA of the CDR3 is TGTGCCACCAGTGGAGGCGGGGCCAACGTCCTGACTTTC.

This chain uses TRBV6-2 or TRBV6-3 with TRBJ1-5; D not certain. The germline V and J ends were trimmed by 6 bases and 2 bases, with 11 bases remaining between them. The CDR3 loop spans 14 amino acids. From germline, CDR1 is MNHEY and CDR2 SVGEGT. CDR3 amino acids: CASSLVRGNQPQHF. The CDR3, as DNA: TGTGCCAGCAGCCTAGTCCGGGGCAATCAGCCCCAGCATTTT.

The chain is built from TRBV30 and TRBJ2-7; 8 nucleotides agree with TRBD1. From germline, CDR1 is GTSNPN and CDR2 SVGIG (reference sequence). Trimming cost V 2 bases and J 9 bases; bases outside gene matches: 6. The CDR3 runs to 12 residues. For the CDR3, the DNA is TGTGCCTGGAGTAGAGGACAGGGAGCGCAGTACTTC. Its protein product is CAWSRGQGAQYF. The complete variable domain, with remaining parts taken from reference TRBV30 and TRBJ2-7, reads SQTIHQWPATLVQPVGSPLSLECTVEGTSNPNLYWYRQAAGRGLQLLFYSVGIGQISSEVPQNLSASRPQDRQFILSSKKLLLSDSGFYLCAWSRGQGAQYFGPGTRLTVT.

CDR3 in amino acids: CASSPQGQDDTGELFF. The CDR3 region has the DNA TGCGCCAGCAGCCCCCAGGGACAGGACGACACCGGGGAGCTGTTTTTT. The chain has TRBV5-1 and TRBJ2-2, with 8 bases that match TRBD1. The length of the CDR3 is 16 residues. Trimming removed 4 bases from V and 3 bases from J; junction bases left unmatched: 8. Germline lookup yields CDR1 SGHRS and CDR2 YFSETQ.

The chain is built from TRBV7-2 and TRBJ1-1; 7 nucleotides agree with TRBD1. V shed 1 base and J 5 bases; nucleotides not matched to a gene: 7. This CDR3 has 15 amino acids. Germline V gene sequence: CDR1 SGHTA, CDR2 FQGNSA. The CDR3 region has the DNA TGTGCCAGCAGCTTAGACGGACAGGTAGAGACTGAAGCTTTCTTT. Its protein is CASSLDGQVETEAFF.

A remark on this clone: This same CDR3 is encoded by further DNA sequences in the sample. This rearrangement joins TRBV29-1 to TRBJ1-1; the D is unclear. The CDR3 has 12 amino acids. In germline, CDR1 is SQVTM, CDR2 ANQGSEA. The V end lost 6 bases, the J end lost 0 bases, and 8 bases lay between the germline ends. CDR3 residues: CSVLTVNTEAFF. In nucleotides, the CDR3 is TGCAGCGTCCTAACAGTGAACACTGAAGCTTTCTTT. Drawing the rest from reference TRBV29-1 and TRBJ1-1, the complete variable domain is SAVISQKPSRDICQRGTSLTIQCQVDSQVTMMFWYRQQPGQSLTLIATANQGSEATYESGFVIDKFPISRPNLTFSTLTVSNMSPEDSSIYLCSVLTVNTEAFFGQGTRLTVV.

The chain recombines TRBV4-1 with TRBJ1-6, with D tentatively TRBD1 (5 bases). Trimming took 4 bases from V and 6 from J, leaving 13 bases between them. The CDR3 extends over 15 amino acids. Germline V gene data show CDR1 as MGHRA and CDR2 as YSYEKL. The CDR3 loop reads CASSRQPGPNSPLHF. The CDR3 coding sequence is TGCGCCAGCAGCCGACAGCCCGGGCCTAATTCACCCCTCCACTTT.

The V call is TRBV27, the J call TRBJ2-1; 9 bases are a match to TRBD1. CDR1 is MNHEY, CDR2 SMNVEV, per germline (reference sequence). This CDR3 has 15 amino acids. Unmatched junction bases numbered 6, after V lost 4 bases and J lost 5 bases. For the CDR3, the DNA is TGTGCCAGCAGTTATAGGACAGGGGTCAACAATGAGCAGTTCTTC. Protein product: CASSYRTGVNNEQFF.

This clone was recorded a few times. CDR3 amino acids: CASSQEGGRGNTIYF. CDR3 sequence (DNA): TGCGCCAGCAGCCAGGAAGGGGGCAGGGGAAACACCATATATTTT. The chain is built from TRBV5-1 and TRBJ1-3; 7 nucleotides match TRBD1. J gave up 4 bases and V 4 bases, and 8 bases lay outside the gene matches. CDR1 is SGHRS, CDR2 YFSETQ, per germline. The CDR3 loop spans 15 amino acids.

The chain combines TRBV5-4 with TRBJ2-7; 9 bases agree with TRBD1. The germline gives CDR1 SGHNT, CDR2 YYREEE (reference sequence). The CDR3 sequence is 15 residues long. Trimming took 2 bases from V and 2 from J; bases not matched to a gene: 5. CDR3 sequence (DNA): TGTGCCAGCAGCTTCCACGGGACAGGGACCTACGAGCAGTACTTC. Protein sequence: CASSFHGTGTYEQYF.